This T cell receptor (beta chain) was sequenced during a study of Ad26.COV2.S vaccination and SARS-CoV-2 variants. TCRdb's table, derived via immunoSEQ multiplex PCR, lists solely in-frame clones and lacks some. The profile shows roughly 700,000 clones, approximately 88% of them singletons. Only one count was recorded for this clone. Described treatment: some 20 received Ad26.COV2.S at low or high dose, single or two shots; several received placebo; per-sample allocation not given. Specimens were obtained on day 63 following the first vaccine or placebo injection. The source of this sequence is a person between 18 and 65 years old who received the Ad26.COV2.S COVID-19 vaccine or a placebo. The source material was peripheral blood, sampled in a trial of Ad26.COV2.S vaccine versus placebo.

CDR3 in DNA: TGTGCCACCTACGTGGTTGCCCAGCCCCAGCATTTT. This sequence encodes CATYVVAQPQHF. The gene calls are TRBV6-9 and TRBJ1-5; the D is unclear. The CDR3 runs to 12 residues. CDR1 is MNHGY and CDR2 is SVAAGI in the germline V gene. V lost 10 bases and J lost 7, with 14 bases in between.